This T cell receptor beta chain was sequenced in a study of shared clonotypes between healthy human individuals. Whole-study findings and limits: The rarefaction results pointed to incomplete sorted-subset sequencing despite large depth. Sampling used blood alone; tissue repertoires probably differ.

Of note for this clone: Its antigen is as yet unknown.

Study donors comprised healthy, HIV-negative adults devoid of recent acute infection or vaccination. Original methodology: As immunoSEQ supplied junction-only sequences (without quality scores), filtering differed. The assay was immunoSEQ multiplex PCR, and TCRdb's table has in-frame clones only and misses some. V and J calls and clone size are those listed in that table; D and trimming were worked out from the DNA. The sample has approximately 530,000 clones, roughly 95% seen once. Trimming removed 4 bases at V and 0 bases at J, with 10 bases between. Germline V gives CDR1 SGHRS, CDR2 YFSETQ. The CDR3 is 14 amino acids.

The chain employs TRBV5-1 and TRBJ1-2, with TRBD1 as a possible D gene (5 bases). Sequencing was carried out using naive CD4+ T cells sorted from blood. Subset indicated: CD45RA+ positively selected. The sequence derives from a woman in her twenties or thirties in good health. This CDR3 is CASSPQDTNYGYTF. CDR3 nucleotide sequence: TGCGCCAGCAGCCCACAGGACACTAACTATGGCTACACCTTC.